This note documents a single TCR beta chain sequence. The antigen is unknown. With V trimmed by 4 bases and J by 0 bases, 10 bases remained unmatched. This CDR3 comprises 19 residues. Germline CDR1 is SGHVS and CDR2 is FNYEAQ. This entry is derived from a study of early stage breast cancer tumors. Study-wide findings and caveats: Comparing each tissue with blood distinguished tumor from normal in about 85% of the 16 patients. Enriched TCRB sequences shared across patients were mostly commonly generated sequences.

Libraries were prepared by immunoSEQ multiplex PCR; TCRdb keeps only in-frame clonotypes and omits some of them. The sample lists more than 55,000 clones; 80% were seen once. This TCR derives from a person in their forties with breast cancer. Material for sequencing was blood. This sequence joins TRBV7-6 and TRBJ2-7; 15 positions agree with TRBD2. As DNA, the CDR3 is TGTGCCAGCAGCTCCTCGATGGGACTAGCGGGAGGAAGCTCCTACGAGCAGTACTTC. The encoded protein is CASSSSMGLAGGSSYEQYF.